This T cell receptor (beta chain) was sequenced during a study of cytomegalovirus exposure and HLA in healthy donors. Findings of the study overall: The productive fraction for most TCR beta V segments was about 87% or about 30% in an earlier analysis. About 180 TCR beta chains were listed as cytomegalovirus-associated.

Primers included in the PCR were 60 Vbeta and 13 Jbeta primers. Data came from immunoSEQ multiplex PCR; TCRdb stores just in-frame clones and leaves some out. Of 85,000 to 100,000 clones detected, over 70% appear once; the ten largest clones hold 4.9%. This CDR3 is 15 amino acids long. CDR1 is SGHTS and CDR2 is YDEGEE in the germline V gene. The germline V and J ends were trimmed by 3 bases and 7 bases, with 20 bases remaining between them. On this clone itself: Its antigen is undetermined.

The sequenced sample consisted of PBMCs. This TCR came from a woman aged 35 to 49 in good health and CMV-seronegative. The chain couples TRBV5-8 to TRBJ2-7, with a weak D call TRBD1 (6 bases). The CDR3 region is CASSSSTGWGWEQYF. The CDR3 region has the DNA TGTGCCAGCAGCTCATCAACAGGGTGGGGGTGGGAGCAGTACTTC.